The present T cell receptor (beta chain) was sequenced within a study of cytomegalovirus exposure and HLA in healthy donors. Study-wide results and limits: Researchers reported in a later analysis that a missense DCLRE1C variant was tied to TCR beta V- and J-gene trimming.

V lost 4 bases to trimming and J lost 6 bases, with 10 bases between them. This CDR3 spans 12 amino acids. Germline CDR1 MDHEN, CDR2 SYDVKM. These donors, healthy bone marrow donors, were studied. Unrecorded immune exposure was likely among donors, who were nominally healthy when sampled. This PCR relied on a set of 60 Vbeta primers and 13 Jbeta primers. Generated by immunoSEQ multiplex PCR, the TCRdb table keeps only in-frame clones and is missing some. The sample has around 140,000 clones, 77% seen once; the top ten hold approximately 4.5%. In regard to this clone: Antigen specificity is unknown.

The sequence was obtained from a male donor in good health and CMV-seropositive. The chain carries TRBV28 and TRBJ2-7; D is possibly TRBD1 (5 bases). Sequenced material: PBMCs. The CDR3 DNA reads TGTGCCAGCAGTTCGGTAAGGGGCGAGCAGTACTTC. Translated, it gives CASSSVRGEQYF.